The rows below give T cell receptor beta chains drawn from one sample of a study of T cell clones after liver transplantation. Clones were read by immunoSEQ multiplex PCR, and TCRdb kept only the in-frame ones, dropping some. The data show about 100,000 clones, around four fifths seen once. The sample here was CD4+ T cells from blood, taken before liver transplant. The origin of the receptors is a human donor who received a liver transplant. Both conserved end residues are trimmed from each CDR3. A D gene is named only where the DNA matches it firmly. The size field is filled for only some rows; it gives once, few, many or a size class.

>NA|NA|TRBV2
ASSEAVRNTIY
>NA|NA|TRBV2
ASTTVDGWQNQPQH
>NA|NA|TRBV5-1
ASSLAIDTQY
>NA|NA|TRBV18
ASSPAGRGSYEQY
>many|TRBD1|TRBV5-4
ASSLWTGLSYEQY
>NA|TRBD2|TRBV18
ASSPSGSLSGANVLT
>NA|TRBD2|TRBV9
ASSVATSGGAYEQY
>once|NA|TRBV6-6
ASRGTSETQY
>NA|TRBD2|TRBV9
ASSEGSGIMNEQF
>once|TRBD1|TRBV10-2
ASSAWTGGTYEQY
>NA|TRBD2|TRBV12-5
ASGNSGRPRDEQF
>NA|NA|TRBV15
ATSRGPYEQY
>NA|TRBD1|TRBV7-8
ASSLNRGQNEKLF
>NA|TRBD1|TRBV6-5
ASTPGQSWSEQF
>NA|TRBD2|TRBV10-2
ASSRSTSGTLKETQY
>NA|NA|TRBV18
ASARVEIPYEQY
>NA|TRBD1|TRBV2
ASRADRADGYT
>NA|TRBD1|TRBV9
ASSVMTGAENTEAF
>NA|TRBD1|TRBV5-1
ASSLGRGQSYGYT
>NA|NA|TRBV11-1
ASSLGVDNEQF
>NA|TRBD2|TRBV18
ASSPTRGGGANEQF
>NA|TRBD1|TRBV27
ASRVTGGAGEPQH
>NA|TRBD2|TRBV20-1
SARTGRGQY
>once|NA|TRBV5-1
ASSPGTPNSGNTIY
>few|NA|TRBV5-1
ASSFIGGDTEAF
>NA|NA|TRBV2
ASSGTPWDEQF
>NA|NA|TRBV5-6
ASSLGVRGRDTQY
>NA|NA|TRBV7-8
ASSLGTGGEKLF
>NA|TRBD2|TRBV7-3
ASSLSFGEGEQF
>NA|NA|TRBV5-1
ASSAYNEQF
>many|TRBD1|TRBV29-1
SALRQGRTYEQY
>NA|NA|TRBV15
ATSRVQQNTEAF
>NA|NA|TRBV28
ASSFGIGATNEKLF
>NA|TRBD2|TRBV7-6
ASSLGAGGTSSTDTQY
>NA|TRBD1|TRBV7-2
ASSLATGNHSPLH
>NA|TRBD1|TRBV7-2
ASSHRTGLNEQF
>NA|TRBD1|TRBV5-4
ASSAGTGWDEKLF
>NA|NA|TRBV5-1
ASSLVSRVNEKLF
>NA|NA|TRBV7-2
ASSQQVSQPQH
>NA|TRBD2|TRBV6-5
ASTHQTSGSNEQF
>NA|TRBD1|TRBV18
ASSQGQGSQNTEAF
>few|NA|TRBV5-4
ASSLAGGGLLYGYT
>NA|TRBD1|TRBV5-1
ASSPQGTGYGYT
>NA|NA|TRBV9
ASSVSPLSSGNTIY
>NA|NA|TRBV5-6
ASSPAGARSKQY
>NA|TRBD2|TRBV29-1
SVGGLVAYNEQF
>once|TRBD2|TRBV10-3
AISGGSGEETQY
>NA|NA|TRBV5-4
ASSSEARQETQY
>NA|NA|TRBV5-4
ASSLVGRLTYEQY
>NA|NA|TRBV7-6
ASSLNPGGTSNQPQH
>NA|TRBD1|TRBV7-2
ASSLLPPGTGYYEQY
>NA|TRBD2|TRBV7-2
ASSLFGGTSGGTDTQY
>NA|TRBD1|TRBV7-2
ASSRQGATDTQY
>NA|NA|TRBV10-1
ASRVGSNTEAF
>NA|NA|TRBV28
ASIGDSTEAF
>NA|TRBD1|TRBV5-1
ASGRDSPYEQY
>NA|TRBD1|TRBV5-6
ASSLRGHETQY
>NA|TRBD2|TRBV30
AWSVASGSREQY
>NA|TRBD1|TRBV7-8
ASSPLTGARGNTIY
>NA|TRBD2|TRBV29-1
SVEPSGRLEQY